The clone carrying this T cell receptor beta chain was seen a few times. The antigen is undetermined. The PCR used 60 Vbeta and 13 Jbeta primers. Profiling relied on immunoSEQ multiplex PCR, and the TCRdb table lists in-frame clones only, not all of them. The sample holds 150,000 to 200,000 clones; around 76% are singletons and the top ten take 2% to 2.5%. CDR1 LNHDA and CDR2 SQIVND come from the germline V gene (reference sequence). This CDR3 is 15 amino acids long. After removal of 6 bases from V and 2 bases from J, the junction contained 9 bases not matched to a gene. Although they were nominally healthy when sampled, donors likely had unrecorded immune exposures. This sample was taken from a study of cytomegalovirus exposure and HLA in healthy donors. Notes on the study in general: In an earlier analysis, most TCR beta V segments were productive about 87% or about 30% of the time.

V gene TRBV19 combines with J gene TRBJ2-7, with 8 bases matching TRBD1. The sequence was obtained from a woman aged 30 to 39 in good health and CMV-seropositive. The sequencing sample was made of PBMCs. CDR3 amino acids: CASRSTGDPTYEQYF. The DNA for the CDR3 is TGTGCCAGTAGATCGACAGGGGATCCCACCTACGAGCAGTACTTC.